Following are 24 T cell receptor beta chains from one sample sequenced in a study of graft-versus-host responses after intestinal transplantation. Only in-frame clones appear in the TCRdb table, and some are missing; sequencing was by immunoSEQ multiplex PCR. The sample records 85,000 to 90,000 clones, around 86% being singletons. The antigens for these receptors are not known. The sequences come from unstimulated CD8+ T cells sorted from spleen or lymph node cells, collected before intestinal transplant. The receptors were sampled from a human donor who received an intestinal transplant.

The chain has TRBV28 and TRBJ2-3; D not resolved. V lost 2 bases and J lost 0, with 3 bases in between. There are 13 residues in the CDR3. Germline V gene lookup returns CDR1 MDHEN and CDR2 SYDVKM. DNA of the CDR3: TGTGCCAGCAGTTTAGGGAGCACAGATACGCAGTATTTT. Residues: CASSLGSTDTQYF. Based on the CDR3 plus reference TRBV28 and TRBJ2-3, the full variable domain is DVKVTQSSRYLVKRTGEKVFLECVQDMDHENMFWYRQDPGLGLRLIYFSYDVKMKEKGDIPEGYSVSREKKERFSLILESASTNQTSMYLCASSLGSTDTQYFGPGTRLTVL.

The CDR3 here is CASSEIGQGSGAGNTIYF. In DNA, the CDR3 is TGTGCCAGCAGTGAGATCGGACAGGGATCAGGCGCTGGAAACACCATATATTTT. This rearrangement joins TRBV6-1 to TRBJ1-3; 8 nucleotides line up with TRBD1. With V trimmed by 3 bases and J by 2 bases, 12 bases remained unmatched. The CDR3 has 18 residues. The germline gives CDR1 MNHNS, CDR2 SASEGT.

The rearrangement links TRBV6-5 to TRBJ2-1; 10 bases match TRBD1. Germline values: CDR1 MNHEY, CDR2 SVGAGI. The CDR3 sequence is 15 residues long. V shed 6 bases, J shed 5 bases, and the junction held 7 bases outside the gene matches. The CDR3: CASSLYGTGDNEQFF. The CDR3 nucleotides read TGTGCCAGCAGCCTCTACGGGACAGGGGACAATGAGCAGTTCTTC.

The chain couples TRBV19 to TRBJ2-1, with 8 positions matching TRBD2. Trimming took 5 bases from V and 4 from J; bases not matched to a gene: 7. This CDR3 has 15 residues. Per the germline V gene, CDR1 is LNHDA and CDR2 is SQIVND (reference sequence). CDR3 loop: CASSRGGRRYNEQFF. For the CDR3, the DNA is TGTGCCAGTAGTCGGGGGGGGAGAAGGTACAATGAGCAGTTCTTC.

This clone was seen once. The junction departs from germline at one end; a sequencing error may be responsible. The CDR3 DNA reads as TGTGCCAGCAGCCTAGCGGAGGTCTGGTATGAGCAGTTCTTC. Protein product: CASSLAEVWYEQFF. The V call is TRBV7-9, the J call TRBJ2-1; 7 bases fit TRBD2. This CDR3 comprises 14 residues. From germline, CDR1 is SEHNR and CDR2 FQNEAQ (reference sequence).

This sequence joins TRBV25-1 and TRBJ2-7, with D perhaps given as TRBD1 or TRBD2 (6 bases each). Germline-derived CDR1 and CDR2 are MGHDK and SYGVNS. The length of the CDR3 is 16 residues. V dropped 1 base and J dropped 2 bases, with 15 bases sitting between them. The CDR3 region has the DNA TGTGCCAGCAGTGAATGGGGGGCGAGCGGACCCTACGAGCAGTACTTC. The encoded protein is CASSEWGASGPYEQYF.

V usage is TRBV11-2 and J usage is TRBJ2-3; D might be TRBD2 (6 bases). V was trimmed by 5 bases and J by 0 bases, leaving 18 bases between them. CDR3 size: 17 residues. The V gene's germline CDR1 is SGHAT and CDR2 FQNNGV. The CDR3, as DNA: TGTGCCAGCAGCCTAACTTGGAGTAGCGGTAGCACAGATACGCAGTATTTT. This encodes CASSLTWSSGSTDTQYF.

The rearrangement uses TRBV5-1 and TRBJ2-2, with 9 positions matching TRBD2. J lost 2 bases, V lost 4 bases, and 3 bases had no gene match. The germline gives CDR1 SGHRS, CDR2 YFSETQ. The CDR3 loop spans 15 amino acids. CDR3 residues: CASSLSGSNTGELFF. CDR3 bases: TGCGCCAGCAGCCTTAGCGGGAGCAACACCGGGGAGCTGTTTTTT.

CDR3 nucleotide sequence: TGTGCCAGCAGCTTAGCGCAGGGGGCCACTGAAGCTTTCTTT. It codes for CASSLAQGATEAFF. The chain links TRBV7-9 to TRBJ1-1; the match to TRBD1 covers 8 bases. Germline V gene data show CDR1 as SEHNR and CDR2 as FQNEAQ (reference sequence). V shed 0 bases, J shed 4 bases, and the junction held 1 base outside the gene matches. CDR3 length equals 14 residues.

The rearrangement uses TRBV11-2 and TRBJ2-3; D is possibly TRBD1 (6 bases). Trimming cost V 0 bases and J 2 bases, with 18 bases left between them. CDR3 length: 18 residues. Germline V CDR1 and CDR2: SGHAT, FQNNGV. This CDR3 is CASSLDSTGPPYTDTQYF. The CDR3 DNA sequence: TGTGCCAGCAGCTTAGATAGCACAGGGCCTCCCTACACAGATACGCAGTATTTT.

The V call is TRBV5-5, the J call TRBJ2-7; D ambiguous. Germline CDR1 reads SGHKS; CDR2 reads YYEKEE (reference sequence). The V gene lost 0 bases and the J gene lost 2 bases, with 12 bases spanning the gap. The CDR3 length is 15 residues. Here the CDR3 reads CASSLEWNSAYEQYF. The CDR3, as DNA: TGTGCCAGCAGCTTGGAGTGGAACTCGGCCTACGAGCAGTACTTC.

The chain employs TRBV11-2 and TRBJ2-7; possibly TRBD1 or TRBD2 for D (5 bases each). Per the germline V gene, CDR1 is SGHAT and CDR2 is FQNNGV. V was clipped by 4 bases and J by 3 bases, with 10 bases between them. The CDR3 has 13 amino acids. The CDR3, as DNA: TGTGCCAGCAGCTACGGGGCGGGCTACGAGCAGTACTTC. As protein: CASSYGAGYEQYF.

The chain has TRBV6-5 and TRBJ2-1; TRBD2 matches 9 bases. The germline V gene has CDR1 MNHEY and CDR2 SVGAGI. Germline trimming cut 5 bases from V and 6 bases from J; bases unmatched to any gene: 5. The CDR3 totals 14 residues. CDR3 in DNA: TGTGCCAGCAGTAGCGGGAGGACTTTCAATGAGCAGTTCTTC. As protein: CASSSGRTFNEQFF.

Turning to this clone: This sample includes further DNA sequences coding for the same CDR3. J is TRBJ2-7 and V is TRBV29-1, with TRBD1 as a possible D gene (5 bases). The CDR3 loop spans 12 amino acids. Germline CDR1 SQVTM, CDR2 ANQGSEA. V gave up 6 bases and J gave up 2 bases, with 11 bases separating them. The CDR3 here is CSVVTGPYEQYF. CDR3 coding DNA: TGCAGCGTGGTTACAGGTCCCTACGAGCAGTACTTC.

The chain uses TRBV7-9 and TRBJ1-2, with D unclear. CDR3 size: 12 residues. Between the trimmed V and J ends, which lost 5 bases and 4 bases, there was a span of 8 bases. CDR1 SEHNR and CDR2 FQNEAQ come from the germline V gene (reference sequence). The CDR3 protein is CASSHLLYGYTF. For the CDR3, the DNA is TGTGCCAGCAGCCACTTGCTCTATGGCTACACCTTC.

The V and J genes are TRBV25-1 and TRBJ1-2; 10 nucleotides align to TRBD1. The CDR3 extends over 13 amino acids. V lost 4 bases to trimming and J lost 4 bases; unmatched junction nucleotides: 0. CDR1 MGHDK and CDR2 SYGVNS come from the germline V gene. The CDR3 region has the DNA TGTGCCAGCAGTGGGACAGGGGGCTATGGCTACACCTTC. This translates into CASSGTGGYGYTF.

The CDR3 coding sequence is TGTGCCAGCAGTGTGGGACAGGGGAGGGAGCAGTACTTC. Its translation is CASSVGQGREQYF. The gene calls are TRBV6-1 and TRBJ2-7; TRBD1 agrees at 10 bases. After removal of 4 bases from V and 7 bases from J, the junction contained 4 bases not matched to a gene. The CDR3 extends over 13 amino acids. Per the germline V gene, CDR1 is MNHNS and CDR2 is SASEGT.

The rearrangement links TRBV4-1 to TRBJ2-3; a weak D match, TRBD2 (5 bases). Germline loops: CDR1 MGHRA, CDR2 YSYEKL. V was cut by 0 bases and J by 2 bases, with 9 bases left in between. The CDR3 totals 15 residues. The CDR3 spells CASSQDPLVTDTQYF. DNA for the CDR3: TGCGCCAGCAGCCAAGATCCACTAGTCACAGATACGCAGTATTTT.

This chain uses TRBV6-1 with TRBJ2-7, with D maybe TRBD2 (5 bases). V was trimmed by 5 bases and J by 0 bases, leaving 14 bases between them. The CDR3 has 15 residues. The germline gives CDR1 MNHNS, CDR2 SASEGT. Here the CDR3 DNA reads TGTGCCAGCAGTCCCTTCGGACTGAGCTCCTACGAGCAGTACTTC. This codes for CASSPFGLSSYEQYF.

The V gene is TRBV5-1, the J gene TRBJ2-7; TRBD1 matches 8 bases. Germline V lookup: CDR1 SGHRS, CDR2 YFSETQ. With V trimmed by 0 bases and J by 6 bases, 5 bases remained unmatched. The CDR3 runs 14 residues. This CDR3 is CASSLAQGASEQYF. Written as DNA, the CDR3 is TGCGCCAGCAGCTTGGCCCAGGGGGCAAGCGAGCAGTACTTC. The entire variable domain, with the rest obtained from reference TRBV5-1 and TRBJ2-7, is as follows: KAGVTQTPRYLIKTRGQQVTLSCSPISGHRSVSWYQQTPGQGLQFLFEYFSETQRNKGNFPGRFSGRQFSNSRSEMNVSTLELGDSALYLCASSLAQGASEQYFGPGTRLTVT.

This rearrangement joins TRBV28 to TRBJ2-1; tentatively, D is TRBD2 (5 bases). The ends were cut back, 1 base at V and 6 bases at J, with 10 bases in the middle. Germline lookup yields CDR1 MDHEN and CDR2 SYDVKM. The CDR3 loop spans 14 amino acids. CDR3 nucleotide sequence: TGTGCCAGCAGTTTATCCACTCTAGCCAATGAGCAGTTCTTC. Translated, it gives CASSLSTLANEQFF.

The CDR3: CASSAAPYNEQFF. CDR3 DNA: TGTGCCAGTAGTGCCGCGCCCTACAATGAGCAGTTCTTC. The genes are TRBV19 and TRBJ2-1; D is uncertain. CDR1 LNHDA and CDR2 SQIVND come from the germline V gene (reference sequence). The CDR3 length is 13 residues. Between the trimmed V and J ends, which lost 5 bases and 2 bases, there was a span of 7 bases.

The rearrangement links TRBV5-1 to TRBJ2-3, with D possibly being TRBD2 (6 bases). Germline V gene data show CDR1 as SGHRS and CDR2 as YFSETQ. This CDR3 comprises 14 residues. V gave up 2 bases and J gave up 0 bases, with 7 bases separating them. CDR3 sequence reads: CASSFSGSTDTQYF. In DNA, the CDR3 is TGCGCCAGCAGCTTCAGCGGGAGCACAGATACGCAGTATTTT.

This clone was detected once. An end of the junction differs from the germline gene, which may be a read error. The rearrangement joins TRBV4-1 to TRBJ1-6; D call uncertain. This CDR3 comprises 15 residues. Per the germline V gene, CDR1 is MGHRA and CDR2 is YSYEKL. CDR3 protein: CASSLRRSFNSPLHF. The DNA of the CDR3 is TGCGCCAGCAGCCTTCGACGGTCCTTTAATTCACCCCTCCACTTT.